Listed here are 5 T cell receptor beta chains from one sample, sequenced in a study of CD8 T cells in Susac syndrome. cDNA came from around 0.54 to 1 ug RNA primed by random hexamers. One entry per CDR3 protein results from TCRdb running MiXCR on the immunoSEQ multiplex PCR reads. The sample carries roughly 80,000 distinct CDR3 sequences, 90% to 95% recorded once. Sequences were obtained from CD8+ T cells from PBMCs. The receptors were gathered from a human donor in good health.

The chain couples TRBV29-1 to TRBJ2-1, with a tentative D call TRBD2 (5 bases). The V and J ends lost 4 bases and 6 bases respectively, with 16 bases between them. Germline V lookup: CDR1 SQVTM, CDR2 ANQGSEA. The CDR3 is made up of 14 amino acids. CDR3: CSVVSGDLFNEQFF. The CDR3 coding sequence is TGCAGCGTTGTTTCCGGGGATCTATTCAATGAGCAGTTCTTC.

The chain carries TRBV9 and TRBJ1-1; no clear D gene. Germline lookup yields CDR1 SGDLS and CDR2 YYNGEE. Trimming removed 3 bases at V and 6 bases at J, with 9 bases between. The CDR3 is 12 residues long. DNA of the CDR3: TGTGCCAGCAGCGCGGTGAGGGCTGAAGCTTTCTTT. Translating it yields CASSAVRAEAFF.

The rearrangement joins TRBV9 to TRBJ2-2; no definite D call. CDR3 length equals 11 residues. The germline V and J ends were trimmed by 4 bases and 8 bases, with 6 bases remaining between them. Looked up from germline, CDR1 is SGDLS and CDR2 is YYNGEE. CDR3 residues: CASSSPGELFF. The CDR3 nucleotides are TGTGCCAGCAGCTCCCCGGGGGAGCTGTTTTTT.

Details on this clonotype: One end of the junction fails to match germline, which may point to a read error. The rearrangement links TRBV18 to TRBJ2-6; no firm D call. The length of the CDR3 is 15 residues. Germline CDR1 KGHSH, CDR2 LQKENI. The CDR3 DNA reads as TGTGCCAGCTCACCAAACACCGCTGGGTCCAACGTCCTGACTTTC. It codes for CASSPNTAGSNVLTF.

This chain links TRBV4-1 with TRBJ2-3; 8 bases fit TRBD2. The CDR3 spans 16 residues. Germline CDR1 MGHRA, CDR2 YSYEKL. The trim removed 5 bases at V and 1 base at J, leaving 8 bases unmatched. The CDR3 spells CASSSTGGGRTDTQYF. Here the CDR3 DNA reads TGCGCCAGCAGCTCCACGGGGGGGGGACGCACAGATACGCAGTATTTT.